This T cell receptor beta chain comes out of a study of T cells in narcolepsy. Profiled with immunoSEQ multiplex PCR; TCRdb holds only in-frame clones, not every one. This sample carries around 28,000 clones, about four fifths of them seen once, and the ten largest clones take 0.75% to 1%. Source material: CD45RA- memory CD4+ T cells from PBMCs. The receptor's source is a human donor with narcolepsy.

The DNA for the CDR3 is TGCGCCAGCAGCTCAGGGGATGGGGGACAGGGTCAGCCCCAGCATTTT. Its translation: CASSSGDGGQGQPQHF. The chain employs TRBV5-1 and TRBJ1-5; 9 bases map to TRBD1. The V and J ends lost 3 bases and 6 bases, in that order; junction bases with no gene match: 10. Per germline, CDR1 SGHRS and CDR2 YFSETQ. The CDR3 is 16 residues long.